This TCR beta chain emerged from a study of cytomegalovirus exposure and HLA in healthy donors. The PCR used 60 Vbeta and 13 Jbeta primers. This table comes from immunoSEQ multiplex PCR, and its TCRdb copy is limited to in-frame clones, with some not included. The profile shows 180,000 or so clones, 75% to 90% of them singletons. Trimming removed 7 bases from V and 0 bases from J, with 17 bases in between. From germline, CDR1 is LNHDA and CDR2 SQIVND (reference sequence). The CDR3 consists of 16 residues. Sequencing was done on a sample of PBMCs. The sequence came from a girl aged 5-17 years in good health and CMV-seropositive. The chain couples TRBV19 to TRBJ2-3; tentatively, D is TRBD2 (5 bases). CDR3 nucleotides: TGTGCCAGTACCCGGAGGCAGGATTCTAGCACAGATACGCAGTATTTT. As protein: CASTRRQDSSTDTQYF.